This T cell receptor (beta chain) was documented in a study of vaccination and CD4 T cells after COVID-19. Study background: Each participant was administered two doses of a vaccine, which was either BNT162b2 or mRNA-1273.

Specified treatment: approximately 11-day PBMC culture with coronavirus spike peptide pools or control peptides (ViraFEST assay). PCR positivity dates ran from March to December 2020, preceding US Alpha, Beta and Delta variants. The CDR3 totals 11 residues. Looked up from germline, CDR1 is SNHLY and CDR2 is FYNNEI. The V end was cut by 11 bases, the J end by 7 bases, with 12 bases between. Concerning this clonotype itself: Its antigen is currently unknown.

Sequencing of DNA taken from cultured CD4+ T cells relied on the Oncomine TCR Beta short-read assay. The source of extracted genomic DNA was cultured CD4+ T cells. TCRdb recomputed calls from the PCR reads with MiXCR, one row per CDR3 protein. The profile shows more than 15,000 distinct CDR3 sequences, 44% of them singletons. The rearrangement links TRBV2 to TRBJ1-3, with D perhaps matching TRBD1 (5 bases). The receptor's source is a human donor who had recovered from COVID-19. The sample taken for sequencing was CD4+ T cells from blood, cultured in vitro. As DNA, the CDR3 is TGTGCCGGGGGGACGGGGAACACCATATATTTT. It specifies CAGGTGNTIYF.